The present T cell receptor (beta chain) was sequenced within a study of Ad26.COV2.S vaccination and SARS-CoV-2 variants. General study findings and limits: The TCR breadth and depth analyses may have understated or missed part of the total T cell responses.

Germline assignment: CDR1 KGHSH and CDR2 LQKENI. The CDR3 has 15 residues. V dropped 2 bases and J dropped 7 bases, with 17 bases sitting between them. The assay was immunoSEQ multiplex PCR, and TCRdb's table has in-frame clones only and misses some. The sample lists hundreds of thousands of clones; roughly nine tenths were seen once. As to this clone: No antigen is known for it.

Described treatment: over 15 received Ad26.COV2.S at low or high dose, single or two shots; about 5 received placebo; per-sample allocation not given. Samples were taken on day 63 after the first vaccine or placebo injection. Specimen: peripheral blood, collected in a trial of Ad26.COV2.S vaccine versus placebo. The chain is built from TRBV18 and TRBJ2-5; D call uncertain. This receptor was identified in a person between 18 and 65 years old who received the Ad26.COV2.S COVID-19 vaccine or a placebo. CDR3 sequence reads: CASSPVAFEAGTQYF. CDR3 in DNA: TGTGCCAGCTCACCAGTGGCCTTTGAGGCTGGGACCCAGTACTTC. The complete variable domain, with remaining parts taken from reference TRBV18 and TRBJ2-5, reads NAGVMQNPRHLVRRRGQEARLRCSPMKGHSHVYWYRQLPEEGLKFMVYLQKENIIDESGMPKERFSAEFPKEGPSILRIQQVVRGDSAAYFCASSPVAFEAGTQYFGPGTRLLVL.